Included here is one TCR beta chain sequence, with context. The CDR3 covers 15 residues. Germline CDR1 SGHRS, CDR2 YFSETQ. V was pared by 0 bases and J by 5 bases, with 6 bases of the junction left unmatched. TCRdb keeps only in-frame clones here, not all; method: immunoSEQ multiplex PCR. The data contain about 350,000 clones, more than 70% of them singletons. The source of the sample is a study of blood T cell repertoires in COVID-19. As for the study in general: Sources were T cells, B-cell-depleted T cells, or PBMCs; the material itself was cDNA or gDNA.

The age range of participants was roughly 18 to 90 years, with residence in about two dozen US areas. Participants were placed into cohorts based on the clinical history they reported. The V call is TRBV5-1, the J call TRBJ1-2; TRBD1 matches 8 bases. This sequence was found in a woman aged 30 to 39 who had recovered from COVID-19. Sequencing used PBMCs or T cells enriched from blood (not recorded which). CDR3 sequence (DNA): TGCGCCAGCAGCTTGGACAGGACAGGGCATTATGGCTACACCTTC. This sequence encodes CASSLDRTGHYGYTF.